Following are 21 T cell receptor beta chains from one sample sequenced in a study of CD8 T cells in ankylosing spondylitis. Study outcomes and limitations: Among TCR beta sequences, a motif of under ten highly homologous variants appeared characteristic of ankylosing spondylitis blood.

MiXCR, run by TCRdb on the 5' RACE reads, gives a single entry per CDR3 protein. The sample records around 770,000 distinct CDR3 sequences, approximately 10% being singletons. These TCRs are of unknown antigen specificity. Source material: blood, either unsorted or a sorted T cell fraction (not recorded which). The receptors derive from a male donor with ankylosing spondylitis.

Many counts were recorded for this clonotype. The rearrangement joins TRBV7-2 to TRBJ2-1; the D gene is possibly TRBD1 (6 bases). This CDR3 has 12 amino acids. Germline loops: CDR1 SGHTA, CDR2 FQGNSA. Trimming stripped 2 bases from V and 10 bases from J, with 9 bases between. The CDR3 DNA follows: TGTGCCAGCAGCTTATTTAGGGGGGAGCAGTTCTTC. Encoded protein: CASSLFRGEQFF.

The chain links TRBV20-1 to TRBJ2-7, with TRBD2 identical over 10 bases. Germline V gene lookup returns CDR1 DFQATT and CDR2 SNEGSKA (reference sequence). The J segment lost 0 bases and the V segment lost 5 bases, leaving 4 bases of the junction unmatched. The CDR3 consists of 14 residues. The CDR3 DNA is TGCAGTGCTGATCTAGCGGGAGCCTCCTACGAGCAGTACTTC. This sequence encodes CSADLAGASYEQYF.

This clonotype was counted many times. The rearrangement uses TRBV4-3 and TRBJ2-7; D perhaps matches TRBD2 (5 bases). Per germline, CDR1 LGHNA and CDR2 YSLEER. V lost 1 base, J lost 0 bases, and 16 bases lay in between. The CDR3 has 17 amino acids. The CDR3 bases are TGCGCCAGCAGCCAAGGAATGAGGGTGTCTAGCTCCTACGAGCAGTACTTC. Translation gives CASSQGMRVSSSYEQYF.

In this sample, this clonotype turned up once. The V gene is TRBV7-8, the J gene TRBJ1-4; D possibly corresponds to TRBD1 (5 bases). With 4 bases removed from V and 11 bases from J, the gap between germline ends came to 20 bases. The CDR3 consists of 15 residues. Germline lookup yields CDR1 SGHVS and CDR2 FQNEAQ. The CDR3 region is CASSSGRPARRKLFF. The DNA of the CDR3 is TGTGCCAGCAGCTCGGGACGTCCGGCGCGAAGGAAACTGTTTTTT.

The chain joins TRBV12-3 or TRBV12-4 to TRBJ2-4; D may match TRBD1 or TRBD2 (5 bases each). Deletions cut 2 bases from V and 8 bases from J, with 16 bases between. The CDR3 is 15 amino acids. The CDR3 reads CASSLLAGGWHIQYF. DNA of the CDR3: TGTGCCAGCAGTTTATTAGCTGGGGGATGGCACATTCAGTACTTC.

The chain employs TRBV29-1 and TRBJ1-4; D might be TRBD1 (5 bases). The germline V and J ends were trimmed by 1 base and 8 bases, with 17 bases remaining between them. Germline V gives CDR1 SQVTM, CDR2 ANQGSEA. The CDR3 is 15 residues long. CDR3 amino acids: CSVEASGTGDEKLFF. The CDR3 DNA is TGCAGCGTTGAAGCCTCCGGGACCGGGGACGAAAAACTGTTTTTT.

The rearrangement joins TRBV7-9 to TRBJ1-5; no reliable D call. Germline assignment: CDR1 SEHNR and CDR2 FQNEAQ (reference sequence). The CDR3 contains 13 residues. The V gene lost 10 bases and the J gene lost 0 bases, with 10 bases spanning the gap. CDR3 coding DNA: TGTGCCACCTCTGAGTATAGCAATCAGCCCCAGCATTTT. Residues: CATSEYSNQPQHF.

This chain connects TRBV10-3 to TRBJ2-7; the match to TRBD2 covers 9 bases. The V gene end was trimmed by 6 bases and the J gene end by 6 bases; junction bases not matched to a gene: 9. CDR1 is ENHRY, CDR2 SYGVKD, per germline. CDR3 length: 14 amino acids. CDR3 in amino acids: CAIRGVAGVGEQYF. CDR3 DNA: TGTGCCATCAGGGGTGTAGCGGGAGTTGGCGAGCAGTACTTC.

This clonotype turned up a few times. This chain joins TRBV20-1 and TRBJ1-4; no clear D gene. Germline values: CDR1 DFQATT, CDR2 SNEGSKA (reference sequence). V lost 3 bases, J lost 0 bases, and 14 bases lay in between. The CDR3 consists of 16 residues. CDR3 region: CSASRTVIATNEKLFF. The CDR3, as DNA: TGCAGTGCTAGTCGAACCGTGATTGCAACTAATGAAAAACTGTTTTTT.

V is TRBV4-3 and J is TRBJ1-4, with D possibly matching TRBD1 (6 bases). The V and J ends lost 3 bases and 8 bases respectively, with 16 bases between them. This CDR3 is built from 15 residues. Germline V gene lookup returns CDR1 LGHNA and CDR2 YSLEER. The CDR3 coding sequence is TGCGCCAGCAGCCAGACAGACAGGATCGGGGAAAAACTGTTTTTT. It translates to CASSQTDRIGEKLFF.

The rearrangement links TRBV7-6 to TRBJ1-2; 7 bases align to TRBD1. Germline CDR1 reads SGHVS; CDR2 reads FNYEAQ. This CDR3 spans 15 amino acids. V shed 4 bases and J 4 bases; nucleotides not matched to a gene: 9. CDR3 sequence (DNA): TGTGCCAGCAGCTCATTTCAGGGGGTGGCCTATGGCTACACCTTC. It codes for CASSSFQGVAYGYTF.

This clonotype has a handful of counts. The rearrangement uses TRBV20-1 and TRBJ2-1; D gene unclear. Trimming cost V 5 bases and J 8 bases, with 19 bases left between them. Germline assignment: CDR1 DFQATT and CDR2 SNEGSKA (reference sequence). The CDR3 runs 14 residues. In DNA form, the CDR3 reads TGCAGTGCTTCGTTAGACCCCGGGTTTTATGAGCAGTTCTTC. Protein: CSASLDPGFYEQFF.

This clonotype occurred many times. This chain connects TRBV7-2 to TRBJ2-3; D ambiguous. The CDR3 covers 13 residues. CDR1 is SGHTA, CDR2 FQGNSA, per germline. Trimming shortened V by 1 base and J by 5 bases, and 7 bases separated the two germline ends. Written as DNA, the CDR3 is TGTGCCAGCAGCTTAGTTGCAGGAGATACGCAGTATTTT. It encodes CASSLVAGDTQYF. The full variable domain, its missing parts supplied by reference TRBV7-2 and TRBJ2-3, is GAGVSQSPSNKVTEKGKDVELRCDPISGHTALYWYRQSLGQGLEFLIYFQGNSAPDKSGLPSDRFSAERTGGSVSTLTIQRTQQEDSAVYLCASSLVAGDTQYFGPGTRLTVL.

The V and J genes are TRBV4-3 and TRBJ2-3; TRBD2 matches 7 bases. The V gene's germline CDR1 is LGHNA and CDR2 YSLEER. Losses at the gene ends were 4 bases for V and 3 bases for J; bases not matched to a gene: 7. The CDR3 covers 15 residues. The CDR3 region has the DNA TGCGCCAGCAGCCCTAATGGGAGGGAAACAGATACGCAGTATTTT. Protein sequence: CASSPNGRETDTQYF.

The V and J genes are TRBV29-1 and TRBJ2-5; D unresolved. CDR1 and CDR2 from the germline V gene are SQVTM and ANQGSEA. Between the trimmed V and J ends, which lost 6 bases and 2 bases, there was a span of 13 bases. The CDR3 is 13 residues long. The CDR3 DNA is TGCAGCGTGGGCCCTAACCTGCAAGAGACCCAGTACTTC. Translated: CSVGPNLQETQYF.

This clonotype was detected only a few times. The CDR3: CASSPLPPSGAGTDTQYF. In DNA, the CDR3 is TGTGCCAGCTCACCGCTACCCCCGTCGGGGGCTGGCACAGATACGCAGTATTTT. The chain is built from TRBV18 and TRBJ2-3; D may correspond to TRBD1 or TRBD2 (6 bases each). V lost 3 bases, J lost 1 base, and 20 bases lay in between. Per the germline V gene, CDR1 is KGHSH and CDR2 is LQKENI. CDR3 length equals 18 residues.

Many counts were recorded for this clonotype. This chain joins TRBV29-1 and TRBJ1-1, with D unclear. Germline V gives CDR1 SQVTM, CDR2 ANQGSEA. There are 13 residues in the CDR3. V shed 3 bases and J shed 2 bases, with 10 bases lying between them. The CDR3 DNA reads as TGCAGCGTTGACTTATTGGTAAACACTGAAGCTTTCTTT. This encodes CSVDLLVNTEAFF. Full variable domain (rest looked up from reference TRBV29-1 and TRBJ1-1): SAVISQKPSRDICQRGTSLTIQCQVDSQVTMMFWYRQQPGQSLTLIATANQGSEATYESGFVIDKFPISRPNLTFSTLTVSNMSPEDSSIYLCSVDLLVNTEAFFGQGTRLTVV.

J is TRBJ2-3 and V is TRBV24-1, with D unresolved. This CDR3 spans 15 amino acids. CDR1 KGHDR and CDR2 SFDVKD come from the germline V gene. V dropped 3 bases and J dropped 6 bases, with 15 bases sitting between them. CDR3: CATSDVASGIDTQYF. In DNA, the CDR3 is TGTGCCACCAGTGATGTCGCCTCGGGTATTGATACGCAGTATTTT.

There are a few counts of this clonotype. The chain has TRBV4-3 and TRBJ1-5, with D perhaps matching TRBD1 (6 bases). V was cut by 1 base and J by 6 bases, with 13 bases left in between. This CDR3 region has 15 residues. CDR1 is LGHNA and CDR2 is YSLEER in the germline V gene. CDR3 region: CASSQVRGAGQPQHF. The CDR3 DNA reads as TGCGCCAGCAGCCAAGTTCGGGGGGCGGGTCAGCCCCAGCATTTT.

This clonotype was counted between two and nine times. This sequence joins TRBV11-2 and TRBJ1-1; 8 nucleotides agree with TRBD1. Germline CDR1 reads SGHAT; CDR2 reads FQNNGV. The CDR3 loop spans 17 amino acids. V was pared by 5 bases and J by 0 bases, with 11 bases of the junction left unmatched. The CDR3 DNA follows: TGTGCCAGCAGCCCCATGTTCGGGACAGGCTTGAACACTGAAGCTTTCTTT. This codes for CASSPMFGTGLNTEAFF.

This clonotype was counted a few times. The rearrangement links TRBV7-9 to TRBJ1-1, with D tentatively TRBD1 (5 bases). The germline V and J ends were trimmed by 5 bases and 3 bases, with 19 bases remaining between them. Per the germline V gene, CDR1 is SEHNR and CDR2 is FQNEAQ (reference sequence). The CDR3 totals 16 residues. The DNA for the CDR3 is TGTGCCAGCAGCCGCTTAGACCGGGACGCCTACACTGAAGCTTTCTTT. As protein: CASSRLDRDAYTEAFF.